The source of this T cell receptor beta chain is a study of cytomegalovirus exposure and HLA in healthy donors. The CDR3 totals 12 residues. In germline, CDR1 is GTSNPN, CDR2 SVGIG (reference sequence). Trimming cost V 2 bases and J 4 bases, with 6 bases left between them. The PCR ran on 60 Vbeta and 13 Jbeta primers. The repertoire was sequenced with immunoSEQ multiplex PCR; TCRdb's copy has only in-frame clones and lacks some. This sample has about 130,000 clones, with over 70% found just once. The sequence came from a woman under 30 in good health and CMV-seronegative. The sample consisted of PBMCs. The gene calls are TRBV30 and TRBJ2-1, with D unresolved. The CDR3 nucleotides are TGTGCCTGGAGTCGGAGTTACAATGAGCAGTTCTTC. Translation: CAWSRSYNEQFF.